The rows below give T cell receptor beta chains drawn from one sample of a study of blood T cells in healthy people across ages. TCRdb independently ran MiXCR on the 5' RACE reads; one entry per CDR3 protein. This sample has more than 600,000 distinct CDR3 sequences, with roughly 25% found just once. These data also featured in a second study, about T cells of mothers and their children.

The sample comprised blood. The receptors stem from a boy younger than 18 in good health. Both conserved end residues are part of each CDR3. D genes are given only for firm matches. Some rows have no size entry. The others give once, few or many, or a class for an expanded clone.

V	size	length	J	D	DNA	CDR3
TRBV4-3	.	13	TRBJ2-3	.	TGCGCCAGCAGCCAACAGGGTTGGGATACGCAGTATTTT	CASSQQGWDTQYF
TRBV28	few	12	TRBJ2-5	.	TGTGCCAGCAGGGGGCGAAAGGTGACCCAGTACTTC	CASRGRKVTQYF
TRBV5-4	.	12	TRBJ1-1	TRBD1	TGTGCCAGCAGCCGGGGACAGCGCGAAGCTTTCTTT	CASSRGQREAFF
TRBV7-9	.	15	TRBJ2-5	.	TGTGCCAGCAGCTTAGCTTTGGGGCCTCAAGAGACCCAGTACTTC	CASSLALGPQETQYF
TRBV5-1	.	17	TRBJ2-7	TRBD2	TGCGCCAGCAGCTTGGAAATAGCGGGAGTAATAGGCCGCGAGCAGTACTTC	CASSLEIAGVIGREQYF
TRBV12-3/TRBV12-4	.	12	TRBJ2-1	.	TGTGCCAGCGGGGTCCACTACCATGAGCAGTTCTTC	CASGVHYHEQFF
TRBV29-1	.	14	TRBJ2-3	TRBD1	TGCAGCGAAACCGGGACAGGTCTCTCAGATACGCAGTATTTT	CSETGTGLSDTQYF
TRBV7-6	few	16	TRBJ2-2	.	TGTGCCAGCAGCCCACAGGGGAGGGCGAACACCGGGGAGCTGTTTTTT	CASSPQGRANTGELFF
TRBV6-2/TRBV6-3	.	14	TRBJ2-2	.	TGTGCCAGCTCACCAACCGTTGGCACCGGGGAGCTGTTTTTT	CASSPTVGTGELFF
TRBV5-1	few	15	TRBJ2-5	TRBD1	TGCGCCAGCAGCCCACCGGACAGGGGATTGGAGACCCAGTACTTC	CASSPPDRGLETQYF
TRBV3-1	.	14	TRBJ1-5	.	TGTGCCAGCAGCCAAGGGCTGGAGGTTCAGCCCCAGCATTTT	CASSQGLEVQPQHF
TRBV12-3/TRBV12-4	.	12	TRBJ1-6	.	TGTGCCAGCAGTGACCTTCAATCACCCCTCCACTTT	CASSDLQSPLHF
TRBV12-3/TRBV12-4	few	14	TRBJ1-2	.	TGTGCCAGCAGTTTATCGCGGGGGGAAAGCGGCTACACCTTC	CASSLSRGESGYTF
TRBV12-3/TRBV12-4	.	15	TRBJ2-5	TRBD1	TGTGCCAGCAGTATAACCGGGACAGATCAAGAGACCCGGTACTTC	CASSITGTDQETRYF
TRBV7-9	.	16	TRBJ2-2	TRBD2	TGTGCCAGCAGCGCCCTAGCGGGGGATGACACCGGGGAGCTGTTTTTT	CASSALAGDDTGELFF
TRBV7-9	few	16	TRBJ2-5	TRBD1	TGTGCCAGCAGCTTAGTTTCGCCGGGACAGCAAGAGACCCAGTACTTC	CASSLVSPGQQETQYF